The rows below give T cell receptor beta chains drawn from one sample of a study of regulatory T cells in long-lasting Graves disease. Using its own MiXCR run on the multiplex PCR reads, TCRdb lists one record per CDR3 protein. The sample has hundreds of thousands of distinct CDR3 sequences; 15% to 20% are singletons. These data were also filed under a second study, of T cells in Graves' hyperthyroidism and ophthalmopathy.

Source: peripheral blood mononuclear cells (PBMCs), taken at new diagnosis, from a patient treated with antithyroid drugs. The source of these receptors is a woman aged 35 to 60 with Graves disease. Both conserved end residues are part of each CDR3. Fields, in order: J gene, D gene, clone size, V gene, CDR3 DNA, CDR3 protein. A D gene is named only where the DNA matches it firmly. Not all rows give a size; the values are once, few, many and, for expanded clones, a class.

>TRBJ2-1|TRBD2|many|TRBV18
TGTGCCAGCTCACCTTCGGGACTAAAGTTTCTCTATGAGCAGTTCTTC
CASSPSGLKFLYEQFF
>TRBJ1-2|.|many|TRBV5-1
TGCGCCAGCAGCATAGAGCCTTATGGCTACACCTTC
CASSIEPYGYTF
>TRBJ2-1|.|many|TRBV7-2
TGTGCCAGCAGCTTAGTCTACGGGGGTGCAGGGGGGGAGCAGTTCTTC
CASSLVYGGAGGEQFF
>TRBJ1-2|.|few|TRBV20-1
TGCAGTGCTAGAGTGGGACAAGACTATGGCTACACCTTC
CSARVGQDYGYTF
>TRBJ1-2|.|.|TRBV10-3
TGTGCCATCAGTGAGGTGGATGGCTACACCTTC
CAISEVDGYTF
>TRBJ1-4|.|.|TRBV19
TGTGCCAGTACCTTCGGGGGGTTTATTAATGAAAAACTGTTTTTT
CASTFGGFINEKLFF
>TRBJ1-1|.|many|TRBV11-2
TGTGCCAGCAGCTTTCTACGGGGGAACACTGAAGCTTTCTTT
CASSFLRGNTEAFF
>TRBJ2-5|.|many|TRBV3-1
TGTGCCAGCAGCCATCCCCTCGAGACCCAGTACTTC
CASSHPLETQYF
>TRBJ2-7|.|.|TRBV20-1
TGCAGTGCTAGCAAAGACTGGGTCATAGACGAGCAGTACTTC
CSASKDWVIDEQYF
>TRBJ2-3|.|few|TRBV15
TGTGCCACCAGCAGAGATACAGGGAGGGATACGCAGTATTTT
CATSRDTGRDTQYF
>TRBJ2-5|TRBD2|.|TRBV3-1
TGTGCCAGCAGCCCAAGGCGAGCGGGGGGAGGCCCGACCCAGTACTTC
CASSPRRAGGGPTQYF
>TRBJ1-5|.|many|TRBV12-5
TGTGCTAGTGGCCCCGCCTCACGGGACTTCAATCAGCCCCAGCATTTT
CASGPASRDFNQPQHF
>TRBJ2-3|TRBD2|few|TRBV6-9
TGTGCCAGCAGTTATTGGCGGGGGGACCTTTCAGATACGCAGTATTTT
CASSYWRGDLSDTQYF
>TRBJ2-5|.|few|TRBV10-1
TGCGCCAGCAGTGAGTCTCCCGGGGAGACCCAGTACTTC
CASSESPGETQYF
>TRBJ2-2|TRBD2|.|TRBV5-1
TGCGCCAGCAGCTCGAGCGGGGGGCGCACCGGGGAGCTGTTTTTT
CASSSSGGRTGELFF
>TRBJ1-4|.|many|TRBV6-1
TGTGCCAGCAATGGGGGCTACTCTAATGAAAAACTGTTTTTT
CASNGGYSNEKLFF
>TRBJ2-1|.|.|TRBV5-1
TGCGCCAGCAGCTTGGGGGCTAGCCCCAGCGAGCAGTTCTTC
CASSLGASPSEQFF
>TRBJ1-2|.|many|TRBV20-1
TGCAGTGTACCGTTGGGAGGGAACTATGGCTACACCTTC
CSVPLGGNYGYTF
>TRBJ2-1|.|.|TRBV10-3
TGTGCCATCAGTGAGGACGGGAGCTCCTACAATGAGCAGTTCTTC
CAISEDGSSYNEQFF
>TRBJ1-4|.|few|TRBV12-3/TRBV12-4
TGTGCCAGCAGTTTAGCGCCTGGGGCTGGAACTAATGAAAAACTGTTTTTT
CASSLAPGAGTNEKLFF
>TRBJ2-7|.|many|TRBV4-1
TGCGCCAGCAGCCAACCACAGAGTGGGGAGCAGTACTTC
CASSQPQSGEQYF
>TRBJ1-1|.|many|TRBV7-9
TGTGCCAGCAGCTTAGCGATGGAAATGAACACTGAAGCTTTCTTT
CASSLAMEMNTEAFF
>TRBJ2-1|.|.|TRBV7-2
TGTGCCAGCAGCTGGGACTTCTCCTACAATGAGCAGTTCTTC
CASSWDFSYNEQFF
>TRBJ1-2|TRBD1|many|TRBV2
TGTGCCAGCACAACAGGGGTTTACTATGGCTACACCTTC
CASTTGVYYGYTF
>TRBJ2-2|.|few|TRBV7-2
TGTGCCAGCAGCTTAGCTGGGGGGGCCCCCGGGGAGCTGTTTTTT
CASSLAGGAPGELFF
>TRBJ2-7|TRBD1|.|TRBV29-1
TGCAGCGTAGGGGAAAGGGACAGCTACTACGAGCAGTACTTC
CSVGERDSYYEQYF
>TRBJ2-3|.|.|TRBV10-3
TGTGCCATCAACGGCACAGATACGCAGTATTTT
CAINGTDTQYF
>TRBJ1-4|.|.|TRBV5-1
TGCGCCAGCAGCCCCGGACAGTATAATGAAAAACTGTTTTTT
CASSPGQYNEKLFF
>TRBJ1-3|TRBD1|.|TRBV11-2
TGTGCCAGCAGCAGAAATTACAGGGGCGACTCTGGAAACACCATATATTTT
CASSRNYRGDSGNTIYF
>TRBJ2-3|.|.|TRBV18
TGTGCCAGCTCACCAGAGCAACTACTCAGGGAGAGAAGCACAGATACGCAGTATTTT
CASSPEQLLRERSTDTQYF